These T cell receptor beta chains were read from a single sample in a study of neoadjuvant anti-PD-1 for oral cavity cancer. Clones were read by immunoSEQ multiplex PCR, and TCRdb kept only the in-frame ones, dropping some. The sample has approximately 13,000 clones, around 82% seen once. The input for sequencing was PBMCs, taken after nivolumab (anti-PD-1) treatment. The receptors here all came from a person between 40 and 80 years old with oral cavity squamous cell carcinoma. Each CDR3 is given with its conserved first and last residue. Fields, in order: CDR3 DNA, CDR3 protein, V gene, D gene, J gene, clone size. A D gene is named only where the DNA matches it firmly. Where a row states a size, it is once, few, many or the class of an expanded clone; other rows omit it.

CDR3 DNA: TGTGCCTCCTCGGACAGAAGGAACACTGAAGCTTTCTTT; CDR3 protein: CASSDRRNTEAFF; V gene: TRBV30; D gene: NA; J gene: TRBJ1-1; clone size: NA
CDR3 DNA: TGTGCCAGCAGCGTCGGGAGGTTGGGCTACGAGCAGTACTTC; CDR3 protein: CASSVGRLGYEQYF; V gene: TRBV9; D gene: TRBD2; J gene: TRBJ2-7; clone size: few
CDR3 DNA: TGCGCCAGCAGCTTGGTCCTATCTAGCAGCCACAATGAGCAGTTCTTC; CDR3 protein: CASSLVLSSSHNEQFF; V gene: TRBV5-1; D gene: NA; J gene: TRBJ2-1; clone size: NA
CDR3 DNA: TGTGCCAGCAGTGACCCCCTACAGGGGAATGAGCAGTTCTTC; CDR3 protein: CASSDPLQGNEQFF; V gene: TRBV6-4; D gene: TRBD1; J gene: TRBJ2-1; clone size: NA
CDR3 DNA: TGCAGCGCCAGGGGGCGCGGTGATGAAAAACTGTTTTTT; CDR3 protein: CSARGRGDEKLFF; V gene: TRBV29-1; D gene: TRBD1; J gene: TRBJ1-4; clone size: NA
CDR3 DNA: TGTGCCAGCAGTAAATGGGGGCCGGGACAGCCCCAGCATTTT; CDR3 protein: CASSKWGPGQPQHF; V gene: TRBV7-2; D gene: NA; J gene: TRBJ1-5; clone size: NA
CDR3 DNA: TGTGCCAGCAGTGAGGTAGCGGGAGGGCAGGAGCAGTTCTTC; CDR3 protein: CASSEVAGGQEQFF; V gene: TRBV6-4; D gene: TRBD2; J gene: TRBJ2-1; clone size: NA
CDR3 DNA: TGCGCCAGCAGCGTAACCGGGACGTCTGGTGAAAAACTGTTTTTT; CDR3 protein: CASSVTGTSGEKLFF; V gene: TRBV4-1; D gene: NA; J gene: TRBJ1-4; clone size: NA
CDR3 DNA: TGTGCCAGCAGCCCTCGGGCCTTCAGCTCTGGAAACACCATATATTTT; CDR3 protein: CASSPRAFSSGNTIYF; V gene: TRBV13; D gene: NA; J gene: TRBJ1-3; clone size: NA
CDR3 DNA: TGTGCCAGCAGCCCGTCCCGGGACAGGGATTCTAACTATGGCTACACCTTC; CDR3 protein: CASSPSRDRDSNYGYTF; V gene: TRBV13; D gene: TRBD1; J gene: TRBJ1-2; clone size: few
CDR3 DNA: TGTGCCTGGAGTTCACTTAGGACGAGGAAGACCCAGTACTTC; CDR3 protein: CAWSSLRTRKTQYF; V gene: TRBV30; D gene: NA; J gene: TRBJ2-5; clone size: NA
CDR3 DNA: TGTGCCAGTAGTCATTTACGCAACAATCAGCCCCAGCATTTT; CDR3 protein: CASSHLRNNQPQHF; V gene: TRBV19; D gene: NA; J gene: TRBJ1-5; clone size: NA
CDR3 DNA: TGTGCCAGCGCCTCGGACTTTCATCAGCCCCAGCATTTT; CDR3 protein: CASASDFHQPQHF; V gene: TRBV18; D gene: NA; J gene: TRBJ1-5; clone size: NA
CDR3 DNA: TGTGCCAGCAGCTATAGATCCGGGACAGAAGACGAGCAGTACTTC; CDR3 protein: CASSYRSGTEDEQYF; V gene: TRBV7-6; D gene: TRBD1; J gene: TRBJ2-7; clone size: NA
CDR3 DNA: TGTGCCAGCAGCCAGGTCCTAAGCTCCTACAATGAGCAGTTCTTC; CDR3 protein: CASSQVLSSYNEQFF; V gene: TRBV7-3; D gene: NA; J gene: TRBJ2-1; clone size: NA
CDR3 DNA: TGCGCCAGCAGCCAAGGGGAAAATGCCGTACATCAGCCCCAGCATTTT; CDR3 protein: CASSQGENAVHQPQHF; V gene: TRBV4-1; D gene: NA; J gene: TRBJ1-5; clone size: once
CDR3 DNA: TGCGCCAGCAGCTTGTTGGCAGGGGGCTACGAGCAGTACTTC; CDR3 protein: CASSLLAGGYEQYF; V gene: TRBV5-1; D gene: TRBD1; J gene: TRBJ2-7; clone size: NA
CDR3 DNA: TGTGCCAGTAGGGCCGGGTTTAGCAATCAGCCCCAGCATTTT; CDR3 protein: CASRAGFSNQPQHF; V gene: TRBV19; D gene: NA; J gene: TRBJ1-5; clone size: few
CDR3 DNA: TGTGCCAGCAGCCCGGATGGGGGGAACACTGAAGCTTTCTTT; CDR3 protein: CASSPDGGNTEAFF; V gene: TRBV11-2; D gene: NA; J gene: TRBJ1-1; clone size: NA